Listed below are T cell receptor beta chains from one sample, sequenced in a study of blood T cell repertoires in COVID-19. Data came from immunoSEQ multiplex PCR; TCRdb stores just in-frame clones and leaves some out. In the table there are about 440,000 clones, around 91% of which are singletons. Sequenced sample: PBMCs or T cells enriched from blood (not recorded which). These receptors were obtained from a man aged 18 to 30 who had recovered from COVID-19. Each CDR3 is given with its conserved first and last residue. Each record gives: clone size, J gene, D gene, V gene, CDR3 DNA, CDR3 protein. A D gene is named only where the DNA matches it firmly. Where a row states a size, it is once, few, many or the class of an expanded clone; other rows omit it.

- | TRBJ1-5 | - | TRBV28 | TGTGCCAGCAGTTTTCCCAGTGGGCAGAGCAATCAGCCCCAGCATTTT | CASSFPSGQSNQPQHF
- | TRBJ2-2 | TRBD2 | TRBV3-1/TRBV3-2 | TGTGCCAGCAGCCACGCCTATAGCGGGGTCGGCACCGGGGAGCTGTTTTTT | CASSHAYSGVGTGELFF
- | TRBJ1-2 | - | TRBV3-1/TRBV3-2 | TGTGCCAGCAGCCCGGGGTTGGGAGACTATGGCTACACCTTC | CASSPGLGDYGYTF
- | TRBJ2-1 | - | TRBV21-1 | TGTGCCAGCAGCAGTACTTCCCTAGCGGGGGTCTACAATGAGCAGTTCTTC | CASSSTSLAGVYNEQFF
- | TRBJ1-1 | - | TRBV12-3/TRBV12-4 | TGTGCCAGCAGTTTGGGGGGGGGAGCTTTCTTT | CASSLGGGAFF
- | TRBJ2-7 | TRBD2 | TRBV7-2 | TGTGCCAGCAGGGATGGGACTAGCCTCTGGGGAGAGCAGTACTTC | CASRDGTSLWGEQYF
- | TRBJ2-6 | - | TRBV7-2 | TGTGCCAGCAGCGTAAGGGGAGGCGGGGCCAACGTCCTGACTTTC | CASSVRGGGANVLTF
- | TRBJ1-2 | - | TRBV6-5 | TGTGCCAGCAGTTACGCGGGAAGGCACGGTGGCTACACCTTC | CASSYAGRHGGYTF
- | TRBJ2-1 | TRBD1 | TRBV7-3 | TGTGCCAGCAGCGCCGGACAGGTTGGGGGTGAGCAGTTCTTC | CASSAGQVGGEQFF
- | TRBJ2-5 | TRBD1 | TRBV30 | TGTGCCTGGAGTAAAGGGGGCGCGGGGACCCAGTACTTC | CAWSKGGAGTQYF
- | TRBJ1-1 | - | TRBV19 | TGTGCCAGTAGTATAGCAGGCTCCATGAACACTGAAGCTTTCTTT | CASSIAGSMNTEAFF
- | TRBJ1-4 | TRBD1 | TRBV7-9 | TGTGCCAGCAGCCTAGACAGGGGTCATGAAAAACTGTTTTTT | CASSLDRGHEKLFF
- | TRBJ1-6 | TRBD1 | TRBV13 | TGTGCCAGCAGCACGGGGGACAGGAATTCACCCCTCCACTTT | CASSTGDRNSPLHF
- | TRBJ2-7 | - | TRBV19 | TGTGCCAGTAGTTCGGTTCCCTACGAGCAGTACTTC | CASSSVPYEQYF
- | TRBJ2-7 | TRBD2 | TRBV6-5 | TGTGCCAGCAGTTACCGTCGGGAGGGCCCCTACGAGCAGTACTTC | CASSYRREGPYEQYF
- | TRBJ2-2 | - | TRBV18 | TGTGCCAGCTCACCTCCCGGGAGAGGCGGGGAGCTGTTTTTT | CASSPPGRGGELFF
- | TRBJ1-5 | TRBD1 | TRBV3-1/TRBV3-2 | TGTGCCAGCAGCCAAGATGGGGCAGGGGGATTACCCCAGCATTTT | CASSQDGAGGLPQHF
- | TRBJ2-7 | TRBD1 | TRBV3-1/TRBV3-2 | TGTGCCAGCAGCCTACGGACAGGGGGCTCCGAGCAGTACTTC | CASSLRTGGSEQYF
- | TRBJ1-2 | - | TRBV29-1 | TGCAGCGTTGAAGATCCCCGGGGTAACTATGGCTACACCTTC | CSVEDPRGNYGYTF
- | TRBJ1-2 | - | TRBV6-5 | TGTGCCAGCAGTTTGGAGGGATTCTATGGCTACACCTTC | CASSLEGFYGYTF
- | TRBJ2-3 | TRBD1 | TRBV29-1 | TGCAGCGTCCGCCGGGACAGGGAAGACGGAGATACGCAGTATTTT | CSVRRDREDGDTQYF
- | TRBJ1-1 | TRBD1 | TRBV28 | TGTGCCAGCAGCGGACAGGTAACAACTGAAGCTTTCTTT | CASSGQVTTEAFF
- | TRBJ1-2 | TRBD1 | TRBV4-1 | TGCGCCAGCAGCCAGCAGGGGGCGTGGGGCTACACCTTC | CASSQQGAWGYTF
- | TRBJ1-1 | - | TRBV10-1 | TGCGCCAGCAGTGAGAGGGGACTGGGCACTGAAGCTTTCTTT | CASSERGLGTEAFF
- | TRBJ1-1 | TRBD1 | TRBV12-3/TRBV12-4 | TGTGCCAGCAGGTCCCGGACAGGGGTGCGTGCTTTCTTT | CASRSRTGVRAFF
- | TRBJ1-2 | - | TRBV7-3 | TGTGCCAGCAGCTCCGACATAAAACCTGTAAATGGCTACACCTTC | CASSSDIKPVNGYTF
- | TRBJ2-5 | - | TRBV3-1/TRBV3-2 | TGTGCCAGCAGCCAAGCGGGGGAGACCCAGTACTTC | CASSQAGETQYF
- | TRBJ1-5 | - | TRBV30 | TGTGCCTGGAGTTTACAGGAAAATCAGCCCCAGCATTTT | CAWSLQENQPQHF
- | TRBJ1-6 | - | TRBV19 | TGTGCCAGTAGTCTGGGGGCATATAATTCACCCCTCCACTTT | CASSLGAYNSPLHF
few | TRBJ2-3 | - | TRBV5-1 | TGCGCCAGCACCCAGAGCACAGATACGCAGTATTTT | CASTQSTDTQYF
once | TRBJ1-1 | - | TRBV3-1/TRBV3-2 | TGTGCCAGCAGCCCCCAGTGGGGGGGCGGTGAAGCTTTCTTT | CASSPQWGGGEAFF
- | TRBJ1-1 | - | TRBV9 | TGTGCCAGCAGCGTAGGAGCGAACACTGAAGCTTTCTTT | CASSVGANTEAFF
- | TRBJ1-6 | TRBD1 | TRBV30 | TGTGCCTGGAGGGGACAGATGGGAAATTCACCCCTCCACTTT | CAWRGQMGNSPLHF
- | TRBJ2-1 | - | TRBV5-1 | TGCGCCAGCAGCTTAGAAGACCCGAGGGCCTACAATGAGCAGTTCTTC | CASSLEDPRAYNEQFF
- | TRBJ1-1 | - | TRBV10-3 | TGTGCCATCAGGAGCTTGAACACTGAAGCTTTCTTT | CAIRSLNTEAFF
- | TRBJ2-5 | - | TRBV5-6 | TGTGCCAGCAGCGGCAGGGATGAGACCCAGTACTTC | CASSGRDETQYF
- | TRBJ2-3 | TRBD2 | TRBV5-4 | TGTGCCAGCAGGGGGAGGGGCCCAGATACGCAGTATTTT | CASRGRGPDTQYF
- | TRBJ2-7 | TRBD2 | TRBV28 | TGTGCCAGCAGTTTTACTAGCGGGAGCTTAGATCAGTACTTC | CASSFTSGSLDQYF